The rows below give T cell receptor beta chains drawn from one sample of a study of T cells after yellow fever vaccination. TCRdb redid the calling of the 5' RACE reads with MiXCR, one entry per CDR3 protein. The sample lists roughly 500,000 distinct CDR3 sequences, under 25% occurring once. The source material was PBMCs, sampled 15 days after the yellow fever booster vaccination. These receptors all stem from a man under 40 who received the YFV17D yellow fever vaccine. Each CDR3 is given with its conserved first and last residue. Each record gives: J gene, clone size, V gene, D gene, CDR3 protein, CDR3 DNA. The D gene is left open where the match is weak. Where a row states a size, it is once, few, many or the class of an expanded clone; other rows omit it.

>TRBJ2-7|NA|TRBV2|NA
CASSEVEYYKQYF
TGTGCCAGCAGTGAGGTGGAATACTACAAGCAGTACTTC
>TRBJ2-3|few|TRBV4-1|TRBD2
CASSQDEEAGPVNRRGDTQYF
TGCGCCAGCAGCCAAGATGAGGAAGCGGGGCCAGTAAATCGTCGGGGAGATACGCAGTATTTT
>TRBJ2-7|few|TRBV20-1|TRBD2
CSATPLAGSYEQYF
TGCAGTGCTACCCCGCTAGCGGGTTCCTACGAGCAGTACTTC
>TRBJ2-7|many|TRBV20-1|TRBD1
CSASRDRSYEQYF
TGCAGTGCTAGTAGGGACAGGTCCTACGAGCAGTACTTC
>TRBJ2-1|NA|TRBV12-3/TRBV12-4|TRBD1
CASSFATGGAYNEQFF
TGTGCCAGCAGTTTTGCTACAGGGGGCGCCTACAATGAGCAGTTCTTC
>TRBJ1-4|NA|TRBV29-1|NA
CGATAGATNEKLFF
TGCGGGGCTACGGCGGGGGCAACTAATGAAAAACTGTTTTTT
>TRBJ2-1|NA|TRBV7-9|NA
CASRVGTTHSRTNEQFF
TGTGCCAGCAGAGTAGGGACGACCCACTCCCGGACCAATGAGCAGTTCTTC
>TRBJ2-1|NA|TRBV3-1|NA
CASSQRFGMDRTLNEQFF
TGTGCCAGCAGCCAAAGATTTGGGATGGACAGAACCCTCAATGAGCAGTTCTTC
>TRBJ2-1|NA|TRBV2|TRBD2
CASSEAQRDGEQFF
TGTGCCAGCAGTGAAGCCCAGCGGGATGGGGAGCAGTTCTTC
>TRBJ2-7|few|TRBV5-1|NA
CASRIITEGEQYF
TGCGCCAGCAGGATCATAACTGAGGGCGAGCAGTACTTC
>TRBJ1-1|NA|TRBV5-1|NA
CASSSAGTQKPEAFF
TGCGCCAGCAGCTCGGCCGGGACTCAGAAGCCTGAAGCTTTCTTT
>TRBJ2-1|few|TRBV27|NA
CASSLSLGWGDEQFF
TGTGCCAGCAGTTTATCCCTCGGGTGGGGGGATGAGCAGTTCTTC
>TRBJ2-1|NA|TRBV15|NA
CATSRGANPSYNEQFF
TGTGCCACCAGCAGAGGGGCCAATCCTTCCTACAATGAGCAGTTCTTC
>TRBJ2-7|NA|TRBV20-1|NA
CSAPPRTDFYEQYF
TGCAGTGCTCCCCCGAGGACAGACTTCTACGAGCAGTACTTC
>TRBJ2-3|few|TRBV7-8|TRBD2
CASSVREGFTDTQYF
TGTGCCAGCAGCGTGCGGGAGGGCTTCACAGATACGCAGTATTTT
>TRBJ2-1|NA|TRBV7-2|TRBD2
CASSPSGTSGSHEQFF
TGTGCCAGCAGCCCTTCAGGGACTAGCGGGAGTCATGAGCAGTTCTTC
>TRBJ2-2|few|TRBV30|TRBD2
CAWGLAGVGSTGELFF
TGTGCGTGGGGACTAGCGGGAGTAGGGAGCACCGGGGAGCTGTTTTTT
>TRBJ2-7|NA|TRBV12-3/TRBV12-4|NA
CASSGGLPQEGYEQYF
TGTGCCAGCAGTGGGGGACTCCCCCAAGAAGGCTACGAGCAGTACTTC
>TRBJ2-2|few|TRBV5-6|NA
CASSSVRGRTGELFF
TGTGCCAGCAGCTCCGTACGGGGGCGGACCGGGGAGCTGTTTTTT
>TRBJ2-5|NA|TRBV28|TRBD1
CASSRVGRGRQETQYF
TGTGCCAGCAGTAGGGTAGGAAGGGGGCGACAAGAGACCCAGTACTTC
>TRBJ2-1|medium-sized|TRBV20-1|TRBD2
CSATMGREDHNEQFF
TGCAGTGCAACCATGGGGCGGGAGGACCACAATGAGCAGTTCTTC
>TRBJ2-1|few|TRBV20-1|TRBD2
CSAILGAGVPYNEQFF
TGCAGTGCTATCCTCGGGGCGGGAGTACCCTACAATGAGCAGTTCTTC
>TRBJ2-1|few|TRBV20-1|NA
CSADLVGNEQFF
TGCAGTGCCGACCTGGTTGGCAATGAGCAGTTCTTC
>TRBJ2-7|few|TRBV7-8|NA
CASSLNALPYEQYF
TGTGCCAGCAGCTTAAACGCCCTCCCCTACGAGCAGTACTTC
>TRBJ2-1|NA|TRBV3-1|TRBD2
CASSQVSGIDNNEQFF
TGTGCCAGCAGCCAAGTTAGCGGGATCGACAACAATGAGCAGTTCTTC
>TRBJ2-7|few|TRBV19|TRBD1
CASSSTGVTYEQYF
TGTGCCAGTAGTTCGACAGGGGTCACCTACGAGCAGTACTTC
>TRBJ2-7|NA|TRBV20-1|NA
CSASFKQYEQYF
TGCAGTGCTAGTTTCAAACAATACGAGCAGTACTTC
>TRBJ2-1|NA|TRBV20-1|NA
CSARTSTTISYNEQFF
TGCAGTGCTAGGACCTCGACTACCATCTCCTACAATGAGCAGTTCTTC
>TRBJ2-7|few|TRBV20-1|NA
CSATAPSPPQQYF
TGCAGTGCGACCGCCCCTAGCCCCCCCCAGCAGTACTTC
>TRBJ1-2|NA|TRBV20-1|NA
CSCTGSYGYTF
TGCAGTTGTACAGGGAGCTATGGCTACACCTTC
>TRBJ2-7|few|TRBV10-3|NA
CAISEEQGVSYEQYF
TGTGCCATCAGTGAAGAACAGGGAGTGTCCTACGAGCAGTACTTC
>TRBJ2-2|few|TRBV5-5|NA
CASSLASHANTGELFF
TGTGCCAGCAGCTTGGCCTCACACGCGAACACCGGGGAGCTGTTTTTT
>TRBJ2-3|NA|TRBV20-1|TRBD2
CSARIGLAGNTDTQYF
TGCAGTGCTAGAATCGGACTAGCGGGAAACACAGATACGCAGTATTTT
>TRBJ2-5|NA|TRBV27|TRBD1
CASSRQGRKETQYF
TGTGCCAGCAGTCGACAGGGGAGAAAAGAGACCCAGTACTTC
>TRBJ2-5|many|TRBV7-2|NA
CASSLKRQETQYF
TGTGCCAGCAGCTTAAAGCGGCAAGAGACCCAGTACTTC
>TRBJ2-1|few|TRBV14|NA
CASSPISRYNEQFF
TGTGCCAGCAGCCCGATCTCACGCTACAATGAGCAGTTCTTC